Presented here are 5 T cell receptor beta chains from one specimen sequenced in a study of blood T cell repertoires in COVID-19. Clones were sequenced by immunoSEQ multiplex PCR, and TCRdb holds only the in-frame ones, with some missing. Here the sample spans 300,000 to 350,000 clones, 80% to 90% being singletons. Sequenced: PBMCs or T cells enriched from blood (not recorded which). The origin of the receptors is a man aged 30 to 39 who had recovered from COVID-19.

V usage is TRBV4-3 and J usage is TRBJ1-3; D may be TRBD1 (6 bases). The CDR3 extends over 16 amino acids. Looked up from germline, CDR1 is LGHNA and CDR2 is YSLEER. V lost 1 base, J lost 3 bases, and 13 bases lay in between. CDR3 sequence reads: CASSQGYRDRGNTIYF. The CDR3 nucleotides are TGCGCCAGCAGCCAAGGGTACAGGGACCGTGGAAACACCATATATTTT.

The genes are TRBV27 and TRBJ2-7; possibly TRBD1 for D (6 bases). Germline CDR1 reads MNHEY; CDR2 reads SMNVEV (reference sequence). CDR3 size: 14 residues. Trimming pared 3 bases from V and 2 bases from J, leaving 11 bases between. CDR3 coding DNA: TGTGCCAGCAGTTTTCAGACAGGAACCTACGAGCAGTACTTC. It encodes CASSFQTGTYEQYF.

The chain couples TRBV30 to TRBJ2-7; no clear D. CDR1 is GTSNPN and CDR2 is SVGIG in the germline V gene (reference sequence). V was clipped by 1 base and J by 2 bases, with 12 bases between them. This CDR3 comprises 14 residues. CDR3 DNA: TGTGCCTGGAGTGGTGTAGGAGTAACCTACGAGCAGTACTTC. Protein product: CAWSGVGVTYEQYF.

The rearrangement joins TRBV10-3 to TRBJ2-7; the match to TRBD1 covers 9 bases. The CDR3 extends over 15 amino acids. The germline V gene encodes CDR1 ENHRY and CDR2 SYGVKD. V was clipped by 4 bases and J by 5 bases; unmatched bases: 9. CDR3 nucleotide sequence: TGTGCCATCAGTGTCCGGGACAGGGAGAACCACGAGCAGTACTTC. Residues: CAISVRDRENHEQYF.

This rearrangement joins TRBV10-3 to TRBJ1-1, with D possibly TRBD1 on 6 matching bases. Germline CDR1 is ENHRY and CDR2 is SYGVKD. The CDR3 has 14 residues. The ends were cut back, 6 bases at V and 1 base at J, with 12 bases in the middle. CDR3 bases: TGTGCCATCAGACCAGGGGAGCAGAACACTGAAGCTTTCTTT. Translated: CAIRPGEQNTEAFF.